Listed below are T cell receptor beta chains from one sample, sequenced in a study of CD8+ T cells in alopecia areata. Libraries were prepared by immunoSEQ multiplex PCR; TCRdb keeps only in-frame clonotypes and omits some of them. Among 110,000 to 150,000 clones listed, roughly 58% were seen once. The sample consisted of CD8+ T cells sorted from blood. The source of these receptors is a human donor in good health. CDR3s include the opening cysteine and the closing phenylalanine or tryptophan. The D gene is left open where the match is weak. Clone size is shown for a subset of rows, as once, few, many or a class of expanded clone.

V gene	J gene	D gene	clone size	CDR3 protein	CDR3 DNA
TRBV5-1	TRBJ2-7	TRBD1	NA	CASSLGTGNNEQYF	TGCGCCAGCAGCTTGGGGACAGGTAACAACGAGCAGTACTTC
TRBV19	TRBJ2-5	NA	NA	CASMIGETQYF	TGTGCCAGTATGATAGGGGAGACCCAGTACTTC
TRBV4-1	TRBJ1-3	NA	few	CASSPLLGSAGNTIYF	TGCGCCAGCAGCCCACTGCTGGGGTCAGCTGGAAACACCATATATTTT
TRBV29-1	TRBJ1-2	NA	NA	CSVETRHGYTF	TGCAGCGTTGAAACGAGGCATGGCTACACCTTC
TRBV9	TRBJ2-3	TRBD1	NA	CASSEGQAPRDTQYF	TGTGCCAGCAGCGAGGGACAGGCCCCTAGGGATACGCAGTATTTT
TRBV28	TRBJ2-1	NA	NA	CASSSINPSAAWQFF	TGTGCCAGCAGTTCTATCAACCCCTCGGCGGCTTGGCAGTTCTTC
TRBV25-1	TRBJ1-1	NA	NA	CASSLGSAGEETEAFF	TGTGCCAGCAGCTTAGGGTCCGCAGGGGAGGAGACTGAAGCTTTCTTT
TRBV6-5	TRBJ2-2	NA	NA	CASRQGSTGELFF	TGTGCCAGCAGGCAGGGGAGCACCGGGGAGCTGTTTTTT
TRBV6-1	TRBJ2-3	TRBD2	NA	CASRGLAGGPDTQYF	TGTGCCAGCAGGGGACTAGCGGGAGGTCCCGATACGCAGTATTTT
TRBV18	TRBJ2-1	TRBD2	NA	CASSASGTSVYNEQFF	TGTGCCAGCTCAGCATCCGGGACTAGCGTATACAATGAGCAGTTCTTC
TRBV7-9	TRBJ2-5	NA	few	CASSQMNSFDQETQYF	TGTGCCAGCAGCCAAATGAACAGTTTTGACCAAGAGACCCAGTACTTC
TRBV2	TRBJ2-3	NA	NA	CASRRLLADTQYF	TGTGCCAGCAGACGCCTGCTAGCAGATACGCAGTATTTT
TRBV2	TRBJ2-1	TRBD2	NA	CASRSLADNEQFF	TGTGCCAGCAGAAGTCTAGCGGACAATGAGCAGTTCTTC
TRBV29-1	TRBJ1-1	NA	NA	CSVEDGSNTEAFF	TGCAGCGTCGAGGACGGATCGAACACTGAAGCTTTCTTT
TRBV11-2	TRBJ2-5	NA	NA	CASSSNTFQETQYF	TGTGCCAGCAGCTCAAACACCTTTCAAGAGACCCAGTACTTC
TRBV9	TRBJ2-7	NA	NA	CASSPEVGEQYF	TGTGCCAGCAGCCCTGAGGTCGGCGAGCAGTACTTC
TRBV9	TRBJ1-1	NA	NA	CASSPSGDMGEAFF	TGTGCCAGCAGCCCATCGGGAGACATGGGTGAAGCTTTCTTT
TRBV9	TRBJ1-4	NA	NA	CASSVESGGEKLFF	TGTGCCAGCAGCGTAGAGTCAGGTGGGGAAAAACTGTTTTTT
TRBV5-1	TRBJ2-5	TRBD2	NA	CASSPTSGVDQETQYF	TGCGCCAGCAGCCCCACTAGCGGGGTTGACCAAGAGACCCAGTACTTC
TRBV11-2	TRBJ2-7	NA	once	CASSMGDEQYF	TGTGCCAGCAGCATGGGGGACGAGCAGTACTTC
TRBV14	TRBJ2-3	TRBD2	NA	CASSPGTSRDTQYF	TGTGCCAGCAGCCCCGGGACTAGCCGCGATACGCAGTATTTT
TRBV11-2	TRBJ2-7	NA	NA	CASSLDHSYEQYF	TGTGCCAGCAGCTTAGATCACTCCTACGAGCAGTACTTC
TRBV7-8	TRBJ2-5	NA	NA	CASSLRPQETQYF	TGTGCCAGCAGCTTAAGGCCGCAGGAGACCCAGTACTTC
TRBV27	TRBJ2-5	NA	many	CASSLDAGETQYF	TGTGCCAGCAGTTTAGACGCGGGGGAGACCCAGTACTTC
TRBV27	TRBJ1-2	NA	NA	CASGRSGLDYGYTF	TGTGCCAGCGGCCGAAGCGGGCTGGACTATGGCTACACCTTC
TRBV5-1	TRBJ2-7	NA	NA	CASSLGGGNPYEQYF	TGCGCCAGCAGCTTGGGTGGAGGGAACCCCTACGAGCAGTACTTC
TRBV29-1	TRBJ1-1	NA	NA	CSVGARVEAFF	TGCAGCGTTGGGGCCCGGGTTGAAGCTTTCTTT
TRBV6-5	TRBJ2-1	NA	NA	CASSHRENNEQFF	TGTGCCAGCAGTCATCGGGAGAACAATGAGCAGTTCTTC
TRBV6-5	TRBJ1-5	TRBD1	NA	CASRSTGTGNLPQHF	TGTGCCAGCAGATCCACCGGGACAGGGAATTTGCCCCAGCATTTT
TRBV29-1	TRBJ2-1	TRBD2	few	CSVGGLAGGNEQFF	TGCAGCGTTGGAGGACTAGCGGGAGGCAATGAGCAGTTCTTC
TRBV2	TRBJ2-3	NA	NA	CASSRGQLTDTQYF	TGTGCCAGCAGTCGGGGACAACTCACAGATACGCAGTATTTT
TRBV27	TRBJ2-3	NA	NA	CASSLGPGIDTQYF	TGTGCCAGCAGTTTGGGACCAGGGATTGATACGCAGTATTTT
TRBV11-2	TRBJ2-3	NA	NA	CASSLLPDTQYF	TGTGCCAGCAGCTTACTCCCAGATACGCAGTATTTT
TRBV7-9	TRBJ2-7	NA	NA	CASSSPTYEQYF	TGTGCCAGCAGCTCCCCGACCTACGAGCAGTACTTC
TRBV7-9	TRBJ2-1	NA	NA	CASSSLARWDEQFF	TGTGCCAGCAGCTCACTGGCAAGGTGGGATGAGCAGTTCTTC
TRBV4-2	TRBJ2-7	NA	NA	CASSQERTGAGEQYF	TGTGCCAGCAGCCAAGAGCGAACGGGGGCAGGCGAGCAGTACTTC
TRBV14	TRBJ2-2	NA	NA	CASSQGGAAGELFF	TGTGCCAGCAGCCAAGGCGGGGCTGCCGGGGAGCTGTTTTTT
TRBV2	TRBJ2-7	NA	NA	CASSELRNYEQYF	TGTGCCAGCAGTGAACTCCGAAATTACGAGCAGTACTTC
TRBV5-1	TRBJ2-3	NA	once	CASSLGPGNTDTQYF	TGCGCCAGCAGCTTGGGCCCAGGGAACACAGATACGCAGTATTTT
TRBV4-1	TRBJ2-7	NA	NA	CASSHRDSRVPGPTYEQYF	TGCGCCAGCAGCCACCGGGACTCAAGGGTTCCAGGCCCGACTTACGAGCAGTACTTC
TRBV9	TRBJ2-1	NA	NA	CASSGRVTPEQFF	TGTGCCAGCAGCGGAAGGGTGACCCCTGAGCAGTTCTTC
TRBV28	TRBJ1-1	NA	once	CASSSFVGGNTEAFF	TGTGCCAGCAGTTCATTTGTTGGGGGTAACACTGAAGCTTTCTTT
TRBV30	TRBJ2-2	TRBD2	NA	CAVYSGSQRFQNTGELFF	TGTGCCGTATATAGCGGGAGCCAACGATTCCAGAACACCGGGGAGCTGTTTTTT